This is a list of T cell receptor beta chains from one sample in a study of response to subunit inactivated influenza vaccine. TCRdb reprocessed the RT-PCR reads via MiXCR and lists one record per CDR3 protein. The repertoire holds over 750,000 distinct CDR3 sequences, less than 25% seen once, with 9.5% to 13% in the top ten. This material consisted of PBMCs from blood, taken about 5 days after vaccination. The receptors stem from a man between 50 and 59 years old who received an inactivated influenza vaccine. Each CDR3 is given with its conserved first and last residue. A D gene is named only where the DNA matches it firmly. Clone size, where shown, is once, few, many, or a class for clones that have expanded.

J gene,D gene,clone size,V gene,CDR3 DNA,CDR3 protein
TRBJ2-4,-,few,TRBV11-2,TGTGCCAGCAGCCGCCCCTCCGGAGGAGCCAAAAACATTCAGTACTTC,CASSRPSGGAKNIQYF
TRBJ2-5,-,-,TRBV9,TGTGCCAGCAGCGCAACTCAGGGTGTTGATAGAGAGACCCAGTACTTC,CASSATQGVDRETQYF
TRBJ2-7,-,-,TRBV3-1,TGTGCCAGCAGCCAGGGACATTTCTACGAGCAGTACTTC,CASSQGHFYEQYF
TRBJ1-5,-,-,TRBV4-3,TGCGCCAGCAGCCAAGACCCCGTGGCTAATCAGCCCCAGCATTTT,CASSQDPVANQPQHF
TRBJ2-6,-,few,TRBV4-3,TGCGCCAGCAGCCAAGATCCAGGGGCTGGGGCCAACGTCCTGACTTTC,CASSQDPGAGANVLTF
TRBJ2-2,TRBD2,-,TRBV20-1,TGCAGTGCTAGCGGACTAGCGGGGAACACCGGGGAGCTGTTTTTT,CSASGLAGNTGELFF
TRBJ2-1,TRBD2,few,TRBV5-1,TGCGCCAGCAGCTTGGGACTAGCGGGCCATATACTCTCCTACAATGAGCAGTTCTTC,CASSLGLAGHILSYNEQFF
TRBJ2-3,TRBD1,few,TRBV5-1,TGCGCCAGCAGCTTGGCCGGGACAGGGGGCGGAGATACGCAGTATTTT,CASSLAGTGGGDTQYF
TRBJ2-3,-,few,TRBV7-8,TGTGCCAGCAGCTTAGCGCGCTGGGGATTTGGCACAGATACGCAGTATTTT,CASSLARWGFGTDTQYF
TRBJ1-1,-,-,TRBV12-3/TRBV12-4,TGTGCCAGCAGTTTAGACAAGGGTTGGGAGAACACTGAAGCTTTCTTT,CASSLDKGWENTEAFF
TRBJ2-7,-,few,TRBV21-1,TGTGCCAGCAGCAAAGATAGCGGGAGACAGTTCAGCTCCTACGAGCAGTACTTC,CASSKDSGRQFSSYEQYF
TRBJ1-1,-,-,TRBV3-1,TGTGCCAGCAGCCAAGAGACGGCCCTCTCACGCGCTTTCTTT,CASSQETALSRAFF
TRBJ2-3,TRBD2,-,TRBV20-1,TGCAGTGCTGTAAGCGGGAGATGGGGAGATACGCAGTATTTT,CSAVSGRWGDTQYF
TRBJ1-1,TRBD1,few,TRBV2,TGTGCCAGCAGTGGCCCAGGGGGCACTGAAGCTTTCTTT,CASSGPGGTEAFF
TRBJ1-2,-,many,TRBV27,TGTGCCAGCAGTTTTTCCAACCTCAATGGCTACACCTTC,CASSFSNLNGYTF
TRBJ2-4,TRBD2,-,TRBV7-3,TGTGCCAGCAGCTTAAGCGGGAGCGGGGACATTCAGTACTTC,CASSLSGSGDIQYF
TRBJ2-5,-,few,TRBV5-1,TGCGCCAGCAGCTCACAGGGCTCCCAAGAGACCCAGTACTTC,CASSSQGSQETQYF
TRBJ1-1,-,-,TRBV10-3,TGTGCCATCAGTGAGCCCGATGTCACTGAAGCTTTCTTT,CAISEPDVTEAFF
TRBJ2-7,TRBD1,few,TRBV4-1,TGCGCCAGCAGCCCGACAGGGGACTTCTACGAGCAGTACTTC,CASSPTGDFYEQYF
TRBJ1-2,-,-,TRBV7-2,TGTGCCAGCAGCCAAGGGGCGGTTGGCTACACCTTC,CASSQGAVGYTF
TRBJ2-1,TRBD2,-,TRBV4-3,TGCGCCAGCAGCCAAGAAGGGGCCTTAGCGGGAGGGCTGAGGAATGAGCAGTTCTTC,CASSQEGALAGGLRNEQFF
TRBJ2-1,TRBD2,-,TRBV7-8,TGTGCCAGCACCAAGGGAGCGGGAGGGCTGAATGAGCAGTTCTTC,CASTKGAGGLNEQFF
TRBJ2-1,TRBD1,few,TRBV7-9,TGTGCCAGCAGCTTAGGTGCGGGACAGGGTAACGATGAGCAGTTCTTC,CASSLGAGQGNDEQFF
TRBJ2-7,-,-,TRBV10-3,TGTGCCATCAGCCGGACTGAGAGCTCCTACGAGCAGTACTTC,CAISRTESSYEQYF
TRBJ1-2,-,-,TRBV29-1,TGCAGCGTTGACGGGTTGAGCTATGGCTACACCTTC,CSVDGLSYGYTF
TRBJ2-2,-,-,TRBV7-2,TGTGCCAGCAGCTTAGGGGTTTGGCGAAACACCGGGGAGCTGTTTTTT,CASSLGVWRNTGELFF
TRBJ2-7,TRBD2,-,TRBV20-1,TGCAGTGCTAGAATCCTGAGCGGGAGCCTCTACGAGCAGTACTTC,CSARILSGSLYEQYF
TRBJ2-3,TRBD1,-,TRBV7-2,TGTGCCAGCAGCCACGGGACAGGGGATACGCAGTATTTT,CASSHGTGDTQYF
TRBJ2-3,TRBD2,many,TRBV5-1,TGCGCCAGCAGCTTGACTAGCGGGGGGACCACAGATACGCAGTATTTT,CASSLTSGGTTDTQYF
TRBJ2-2,-,-,TRBV11-2,TGTGCCAGCAGCTTCCCTGCTGGCGGGGAGCTGTTTTTT,CASSFPAGGELFF
TRBJ1-4,-,few,TRBV12-3/TRBV12-4,TGTGCCAGCACCCAGAACGGAGGTGAAAAACTGTTTTTT,CASTQNGGEKLFF
TRBJ2-1,TRBD1,few,TRBV29-1,TGCAGCGTTACCCCCCGGGACAGGGATTACAATGAGCAGTTCTTC,CSVTPRDRDYNEQFF
TRBJ2-4,-,few,TRBV12-3/TRBV12-4,TGTGCCAGCAGTTTTGGAGTGGGCAAAAACATTCAGTACTTC,CASSFGVGKNIQYF
TRBJ2-1,TRBD2,few,TRBV27,TGTGCCAGCAGTTGGGGGACTAGCGGCCACAATGAGCAGTTCTTC,CASSWGTSGHNEQFF
TRBJ2-3,TRBD2,few,TRBV7-2,TGTGCCAGCAGCCCTCTAGCGGGGGTGATCACAGATACGCAGTATTTT,CASSPLAGVITDTQYF
TRBJ1-6,-,-,TRBV6-2/TRBV6-3,TGTGCCAGCAGCCCGCTTAGGAGTTCACCCCTCCACTTT,CASSPLRSSPLHF
TRBJ2-1,-,-,TRBV5-6,TGTGCCAGCAGCTCCCGGACCATGATCAATGAGCAGTTCTTC,CASSSRTMINEQFF
TRBJ1-2,-,few,TRBV9,TGTGCCAGCAGCACGTCAGGGGCCTCCTATGGCTACACCTTC,CASSTSGASYGYTF
TRBJ1-6,-,-,TRBV20-1,TGCAGTGCTAGAGAGACACAGTCCTATAATTCACCCCTCCACTTT,CSARETQSYNSPLHF
TRBJ2-3,-,-,TRBV5-1,TGCGCCAGCAGCGGGGGGACATTTAACTCAGATACGCAGTATTTT,CASSGGTFNSDTQYF
TRBJ1-2,TRBD1,few,TRBV12-3/TRBV12-4,TGTGCCAGCAGACGGGACAGGGACGGCTACACCTTC,CASRRDRDGYTF
TRBJ2-4,-,many,TRBV12-3/TRBV12-4,TGTGCCAGCAGTTTAGCTTCCAAAAACATTCAGTACTTC,CASSLASKNIQYF
TRBJ1-1,TRBD1,-,TRBV7-9,TGTGCCAGCAGCTTAGGACAGGGGGCGAATGGTGCTGAAGCTTTCTTT,CASSLGQGANGAEAFF
TRBJ2-1,TRBD2,few,TRBV20-1,TGCAGTGCTAGAGGGCTCGGGCTAGCGGGAGACGAAGGCTACAATGAGCAGTTCTTC,CSARGLGLAGDEGYNEQFF